The source of this T cell receptor (beta chain) is a study of T cell responses to AZD1222 COVID-19 vaccine. V was clipped by 5 bases and J by 8 bases, with 12 bases between them. The CDR3 contains 13 residues. Germline lookup yields CDR1 MNHEY and CDR2 SMNVEV (reference sequence). Assay used: immunoSEQ multiplex PCR; TCRdb lists only in-frame clones, some missing. The table lists around 150,000 clones, more than 80% of them singletons. This clone is a singleton in its sample. Its antigen is unknown. Study outcomes and limitations: There were mostly white British donors and more females than males, and clonal diversity was possibly underestimated. At baseline, just five to seven AZD1222 recipients tested seropositive. The study reported that nearly half of spike-specific TCRs target unmutated variant regions. Across spike, vaccine-associated CD4 TCRs were found, dominant at 160-218 and 743-854.

This chain connects TRBV27 to TRBJ2-2; the D gene could be TRBD1 or TRBD2 (5 bases each). This material consisted of peripheral blood, taken 28 days after the second AZD1222 dose. This sequence was found in an adult who received the AZD1222 COVID-19 vaccine. This CDR3 is CASSVAGTGELFF. The DNA for the CDR3 is TGTGCCAGCAGTGTGGCTGGGACGGGGGAGCTGTTTTTT.